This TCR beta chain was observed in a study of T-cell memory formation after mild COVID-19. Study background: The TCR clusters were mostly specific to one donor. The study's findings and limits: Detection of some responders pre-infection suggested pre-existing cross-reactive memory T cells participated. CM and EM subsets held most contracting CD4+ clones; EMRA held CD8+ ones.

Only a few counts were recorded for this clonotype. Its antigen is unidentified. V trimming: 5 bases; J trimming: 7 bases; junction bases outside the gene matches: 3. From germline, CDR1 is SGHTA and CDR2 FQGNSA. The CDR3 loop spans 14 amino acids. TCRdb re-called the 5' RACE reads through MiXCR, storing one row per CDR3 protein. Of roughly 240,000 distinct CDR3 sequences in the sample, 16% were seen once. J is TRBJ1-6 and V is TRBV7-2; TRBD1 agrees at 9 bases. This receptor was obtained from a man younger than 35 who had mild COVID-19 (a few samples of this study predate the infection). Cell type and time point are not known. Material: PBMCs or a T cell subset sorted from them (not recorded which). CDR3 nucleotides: TGTGCCAGCAGCACGGGACAGGGCAATTCACCCCTCCACTTT. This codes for CASSTGQGNSPLHF.